This T cell receptor (beta chain) came from a study of cytomegalovirus exposure and HLA in healthy donors. Study-wide results and caveats: A list of 150 or so TCR beta chains associated with cytomegalovirus was given. Rare TCR sequences predominated, though certain public TCRs were found in many donors. With high specificity and sensitivity, the classifier reportedly diagnosed cytomegalovirus status.

As for this clone: No antigen is known for it.

Trimming took 2 bases from V and 5 from J, leaving 15 bases between them. Germline CDR1 MGHRA, CDR2 YSYEKL. This CDR3 has 15 residues. The donors were part of the validation cohort, which consisted of under 150 subjects and was separate from the first cohort of about 670 subjects. Libraries were prepared by immunoSEQ multiplex PCR; TCRdb keeps only in-frame clonotypes and omits some of them. This sample yields a few hundred thousand clones, of which roughly 85% are seen a single time; 0.9% to 1.1% belongs to the top ten. The specimen sequenced was PBMCs. This TCR derives from a woman younger than 30 in good health and CMV-seronegative. The chain couples TRBV4-1 to TRBJ1-1; D unclear. The CDR3 protein is CASSQITKPRTEAFF. The CDR3 DNA is TGCGCCAGCAGCCAAATTACCAAGCCTAGGACTGAAGCTTTCTTT.